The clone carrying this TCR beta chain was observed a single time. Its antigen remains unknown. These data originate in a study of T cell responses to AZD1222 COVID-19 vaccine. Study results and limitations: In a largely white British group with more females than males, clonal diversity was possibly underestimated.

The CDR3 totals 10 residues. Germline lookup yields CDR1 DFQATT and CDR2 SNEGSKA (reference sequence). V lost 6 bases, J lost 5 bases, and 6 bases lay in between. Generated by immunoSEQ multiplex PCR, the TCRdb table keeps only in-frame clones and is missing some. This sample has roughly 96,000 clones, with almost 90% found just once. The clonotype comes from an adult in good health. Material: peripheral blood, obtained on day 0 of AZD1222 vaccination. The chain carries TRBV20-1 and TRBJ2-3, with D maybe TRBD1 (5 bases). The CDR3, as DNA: TGCAGTGCCAGGGTAGATACGCAGTATTTT. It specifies CSARVDTQYF.